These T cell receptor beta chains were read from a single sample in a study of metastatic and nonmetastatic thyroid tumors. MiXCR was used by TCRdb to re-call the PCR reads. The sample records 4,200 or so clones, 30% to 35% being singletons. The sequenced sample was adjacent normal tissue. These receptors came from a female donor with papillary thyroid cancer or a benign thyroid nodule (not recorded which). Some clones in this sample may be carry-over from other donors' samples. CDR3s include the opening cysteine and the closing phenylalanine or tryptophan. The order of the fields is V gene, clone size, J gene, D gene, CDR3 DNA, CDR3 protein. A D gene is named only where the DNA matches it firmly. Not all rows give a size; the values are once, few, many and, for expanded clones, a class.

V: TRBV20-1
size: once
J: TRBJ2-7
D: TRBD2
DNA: TGCAGTGCTAGAGATGGCCGGGCTAGCGGTTCCTACGAGCAGTACTTC
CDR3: CSARDGRASGSYEQYF

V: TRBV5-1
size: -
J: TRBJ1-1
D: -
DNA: TGCGCCAGCAGCTTTTCAGGGAGCACTGAAGCTTTCTTT
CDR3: CASSFSGSTEAFF

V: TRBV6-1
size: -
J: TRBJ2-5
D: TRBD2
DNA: TGTGCCAGCAGCCCTAGCGGGAGACCCGAGACCCATTACTTC
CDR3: CASSPSGRPETHYF

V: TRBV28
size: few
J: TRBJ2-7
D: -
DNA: TGTGCCAGCCTCCGACAGCGGCCCTACGAGCAGTACTTC
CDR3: CASLRQRPYEQYF

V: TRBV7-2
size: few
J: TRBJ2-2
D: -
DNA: TGTGCCAGCAGCTTAGGGTCCGGGGAGCTGTTTTTT
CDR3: CASSLGSGELFF

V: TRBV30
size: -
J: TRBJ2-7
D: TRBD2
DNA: TGTGCCTGGACCAGGCGGGGGGGAATACCTTCGGGCGAGCAGTACTTC
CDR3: CAWTRRGGIPSGEQYF

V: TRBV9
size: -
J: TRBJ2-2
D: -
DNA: TGTGCCAGCAGCGTATTTAGCGGGGAGCTGTTTTTT
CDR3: CASSVFSGELFF

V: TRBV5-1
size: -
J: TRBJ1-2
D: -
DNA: TGCGCCAGCAGCTCCCTAGAGGCGGGGGTGAATGGCTACACCTTC
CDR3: CASSSLEAGVNGYTF

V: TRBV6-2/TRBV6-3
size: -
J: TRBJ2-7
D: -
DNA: TGTGCCAGCAGTTACTCGAGGGGCGAGCAGTACTTC
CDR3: CASSYSRGEQYF

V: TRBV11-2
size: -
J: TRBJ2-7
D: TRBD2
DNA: TGTGCCAGCAGCTTAGTAGGGCTAGCGGGAGGATCCGCGTACGAGCAGTACTTC
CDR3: CASSLVGLAGGSAYEQYF

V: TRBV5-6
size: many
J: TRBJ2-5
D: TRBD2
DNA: TGTGCCAGCAGGGACATGGGACTAGCGGGGAGTGAGACCCAGTACTTC
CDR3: CASRDMGLAGSETQYF

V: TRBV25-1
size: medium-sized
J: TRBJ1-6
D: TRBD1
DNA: TGTGCCAGCAGTGAACAGGGGGTATCCTATAATTCACCCCTCCACTTT
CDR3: CASSEQGVSYNSPLHF

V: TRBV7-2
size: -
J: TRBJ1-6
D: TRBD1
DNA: TGTGCCAGCAGCCTGACAGGGGAGTCACCCCTCCACTTT
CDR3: CASSLTGESPLHF

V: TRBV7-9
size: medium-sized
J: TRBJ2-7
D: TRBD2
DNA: TGTGCCAGCAGCTTAGGTTCGGCGGGAGCTAGATACGAGCAGTACTTC
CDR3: CASSLGSAGARYEQYF

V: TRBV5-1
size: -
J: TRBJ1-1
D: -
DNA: TGCGCCAGCAGTATGGGTTCCTACACTGAAGCTTTCTTT
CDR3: CASSMGSYTEAFF

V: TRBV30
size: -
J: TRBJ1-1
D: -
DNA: TGTGCCTGGAGGAGGACTTGGAGGAACACTGAAGCTTTCTTC
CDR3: CAWRRTWRNTEAFF